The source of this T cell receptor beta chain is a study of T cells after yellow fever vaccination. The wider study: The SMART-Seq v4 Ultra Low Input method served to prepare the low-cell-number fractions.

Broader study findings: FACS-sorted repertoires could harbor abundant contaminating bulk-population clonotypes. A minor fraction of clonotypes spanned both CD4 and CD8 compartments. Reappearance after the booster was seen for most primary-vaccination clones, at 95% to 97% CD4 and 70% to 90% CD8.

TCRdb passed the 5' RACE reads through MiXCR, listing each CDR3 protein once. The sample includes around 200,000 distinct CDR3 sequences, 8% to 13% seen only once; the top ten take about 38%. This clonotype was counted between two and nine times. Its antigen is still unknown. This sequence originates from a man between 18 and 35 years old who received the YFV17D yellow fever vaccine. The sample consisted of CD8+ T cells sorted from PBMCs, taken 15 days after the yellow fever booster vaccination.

The CDR3 DNA reads as TGTGCCAGCAGCTATGTCGGGACAGCTTTCTATGGCTACACCTTC. Residues: CASSYVGTAFYGYTF. V usage is TRBV7-6 and J usage is TRBJ1-2; 7 bases match TRBD1. Unmatched junction bases numbered 9, after V lost 4 bases and J lost 4 bases. This CDR3 has 15 amino acids. The V gene's germline CDR1 is SGHVS and CDR2 FNYEAQ.